These 7 T cell receptor beta chains originate from one sample sequenced in a study of blood T cell repertoires in COVID-19. Clones were read by immunoSEQ multiplex PCR, and TCRdb kept only the in-frame ones, dropping some. The table lists around 300,000 clones, about 89% of them singletons. The specimen sequenced was PBMCs or T cells enriched from blood (not recorded which). These receptors originate from a woman aged 25 to 39 who had recovered from COVID-19.

The chain combines TRBV6-5 with TRBJ2-3, with D perhaps matching TRBD2 (7 bases). The CDR3 covers 15 residues. Germline-derived CDR1 and CDR2 are MNHEY and SVGAGI. V was pared by 8 bases and J by 5 bases, with 20 bases between. The chain's CDR3 is CASGGTGGARDTQYF. CDR3 sequence (DNA): TGTGCCAGCGGGGGGACTGGGGGGGCCAGAGATACGCAGTATTTT.

This clone has more than one count but fewer than ten. The CDR3 nucleotides read TGTGCCAGAAGCTTACCTAGCGGGGGGCCGAGCTCCTACGAGCAGTACTTC. Amino acids: CARSLPSGGPSSYEQYF. This chain joins TRBV5-3 and TRBJ2-7, with TRBD2 matching 11 bases. TRBV5-3 qualifies as an ORF whose function is uncertain. CDR3 size: 17 residues. V lost 2 bases to trimming and J lost 0 bases; unmatched junction nucleotides: 7.

The chain carries TRBV7-9 and TRBJ1-2; 9 bases align to TRBD1. The CDR3 sequence is 15 residues long. Germline CDR1 reads SEHNR; CDR2 reads FQNEAQ (reference sequence). Trimming took 3 bases from V and 5 from J; bases not matched to a gene: 7. CDR3 in DNA: TGTGCCAGCAGCTTGACAGGGGGTCAGAAGTATGGCTACACCTTC. As protein: CASSLTGGQKYGYTF. Drawing the rest from reference TRBV7-9 and TRBJ1-2, the complete variable domain is DTGVSQNPRHKITKRGQNVTFRCDPISEHNRLYWYRQTLGQGPEFLTYFQNEAQLEKSRLLSDRFSAERPKGSFSTLEIQRTEQGDSAMYLCASSLTGGQKYGYTFGSGTRLTVV.

This rearrangement joins TRBV7-9 to TRBJ2-2; 9 bases line up with TRBD1. V gave up 10 bases and J gave up 4 bases; unmatched junction bases: 4. Per germline, CDR1 SEHNR and CDR2 FQNEAQ (reference sequence). This CDR3 comprises 13 residues. CDR3 in amino acids: CAIGTGSTGELFF. The DNA for the CDR3 is TGTGCCATCGGGACAGGGAGCACCGGGGAGCTGTTTTTT.

The rearrangement links TRBV5-1 to TRBJ2-7; D unresolved. The CDR3 has 13 amino acids. The V end lost 1 base, the J end lost 0 bases, and 5 bases lay between the germline ends. Germline V CDR1 and CDR2: SGHRS, YFSETQ. The CDR3 DNA reads as TGCGCCAGCAGCTTGTTTAGCTCCTACGAGCAGTACTTC. This gives the protein CASSLFSSYEQYF. Filled out from reference TRBV5-1 and TRBJ2-7, the complete variable domain reads KAGVTQTPRYLIKTRGQQVTLSCSPISGHRSVSWYQQTPGQGLQFLFEYFSETQRNKGNFPGRFSGRQFSNSRSEMNVSTLELGDSALYLCASSLFSSYEQYFGPGTRLTVT.

V gene TRBV5-3 combines with J gene TRBJ1-5; D gene uncertain. TRBV5-3 qualifies as an ORF whose function is uncertain. V lost 3 bases and J lost 2, with 9 bases in between. This CDR3 has 14 residues. CDR3: CARSSIQGNQPQHF. CDR3 nucleotide sequence: TGTGCCAGAAGCTCAATCCAGGGCAATCAGCCCCAGCATTTT.

The chain joins TRBV5-1 to TRBJ1-2; no firm D call. With 4 bases removed from V and 4 bases from J, the gap between germline ends came to 11 bases. The CDR3 sequence is 13 residues long. Germline loops: CDR1 SGHRS, CDR2 YFSETQ. CDR3 DNA sequence: TGCGCCAGCAGCGTGGGTCAACTCTATGGCTACACCTTC. As protein: CASSVGQLYGYTF. The variable domain in full, completed from reference TRBV5-1 and TRBJ1-2, reads KAGVTQTPRYLIKTRGQQVTLSCSPISGHRSVSWYQQTPGQGLQFLFEYFSETQRNKGNFPGRFSGRQFSNSRSEMNVSTLELGDSALYLCASSVGQLYGYTFGSGTRLTVV.